These 31 T cell receptor beta chains share one sample of origin, sequenced in a study of blood T cell repertoires in COVID-19. Sequenced by immunoSEQ multiplex PCR; TCRdb stores in-frame clones only, minus some. Of roughly 98,000 clones in the sample, 70% to 90% were seen once. Sequencing input: peripheral blood. The receptors were sampled from a woman in her 70s with active or convalescent COVID-19.

The V and J genes are TRBV6-5 and TRBJ1-6, with 7 nucleotides matching TRBD1. Germline V gives CDR1 MNHEY, CDR2 SVGAGI. The V and J ends lost 6 bases and 7 bases, in that order; junction bases with no gene match: 6. The CDR3 spans 14 residues. CDR3 in amino acids: CASRMTGTNSPLHF. The CDR3 DNA is TGTGCCAGCAGAATGACAGGGACCAATTCACCCCTCCACTTT.

This sequence joins TRBV12-3 or TRBV12-4 and TRBJ1-4, with D possibly being TRBD1 (5 bases). The CDR3 loop spans 12 amino acids. The V and J ends lost 5 bases and 8 bases respectively, with 9 bases between them. The CDR3 nucleotides are TGTGCCAGCAGTCTCCGGGGGGAAAAACTGTTTTTT. It translates to CASSLRGEKLFF.

The V call is TRBV7-2, the J call TRBJ2-7; perhaps TRBD1 as D (7 bases). Trimming removed 5 bases at V and 3 bases at J, with 17 bases between. Germline V gives CDR1 SGHTA, CDR2 FQGNSA. There are 15 residues in the CDR3. CDR3 nucleotide sequence: TGTGCCAGCAGCCCCCGACAGGGAGGCTACTACGAGCAGTACTTC. Translating gives CASSPRQGGYYEQYF.

J is TRBJ1-5 and V is TRBV11-2; D possibly corresponds to TRBD1 (5 bases). This CDR3 has 17 residues. The germline V gene encodes CDR1 SGHAT and CDR2 FQNNGV. V lost 3 bases to trimming and J lost 2 bases, with 17 bases between them. CDR3 in amino acids: CASSFTGDCSGNQPQHF. The CDR3 DNA reads TGTGCCAGCAGCTTCACCGGGGACTGTAGTGGCAATCAGCCCCAGCATTTT.

This chain links TRBV5-8 with TRBJ1-6; 7 positions agree with TRBD1. J was trimmed by 4 bases and V by 2 bases; bases with no gene match: 12. In germline, CDR1 is SGHTS, CDR2 YDEGEE. This CDR3 comprises 18 residues. The CDR3 DNA follows: TGTGCCAGCAGCTTACCCTCCTCGACAGGGTGGTATAATTCACCCCTCCACTTT. It yields the protein CASSLPSSTGWYNSPLHF. Filled out from reference TRBV5-8 and TRBJ1-6, the complete variable domain reads EAGVTQSPTHLIKTRGQQATLRCSPISGHTSVYWYQQALGLGLQFLLWYDEGEERNRGNFPPRFSGRQFPNYSSELNVNALELEDSALYLCASSLPSSTGWYNSPLHFGNGTRLTVT.

The J gene is TRBJ1-6, the V gene TRBV14; perhaps TRBD1 as D (5 bases). CDR3 length: 16 amino acids. CDR1 is SGHDN and CDR2 is FVKESK in the germline V gene. Trimming removed 4 bases at V and 8 bases at J, with 18 bases between. The CDR3 sequence: CASSPPGQGLYSPLHF. CDR3 coding DNA: TGTGCCAGCAGCCCTCCCGGTCAGGGATTGTATTCACCCCTCCACTTT. Variable domain in full (rest from reference TRBV14 and TRBJ1-6): EAGVTQFPSHSVIEKGQTVTLRCDPISGHDNLYWYRRVMGKEIKFLLHFVKESKQDESGMPNNRFLAERTGGTYSTLKVQPAELEDSGVYFCASSPPGQGLYSPLHFGNGTRLTVT.

The V gene is TRBV13, the J gene TRBJ2-1; D might be TRBD1 (6 bases). Germline-derived CDR1 and CDR2 are PRHDT and FYEKMQ (reference sequence). Trimming took 4 bases from V and 9 from J, leaving 10 bases between them. CDR3 length equals 12 residues. The DNA of the CDR3 is TGTGCCAGCAGCTCACAGGGAGCTGAGCAGTTCTTC. Protein product: CASSSQGAEQFF.

The rearrangement links TRBV18 to TRBJ2-2; TRBD1 might be the D (6 bases). The germline V gene has CDR1 KGHSH and CDR2 LQKENI. With 5 bases removed from V and 1 base from J, the gap between germline ends came to 14 bases. The CDR3 sequence is 16 residues long. CDR3 residues: CASSTLPDRNTGELFF. CDR3 nucleotide sequence: TGTGCCAGCTCAACGCTTCCGGACAGGAACACCGGGGAGCTGTTTTTT.

This sequence joins TRBV28 and TRBJ2-1; 11 bases agree with TRBD2. CDR3 length equals 16 residues. Germline values: CDR1 MDHEN, CDR2 SYDVKM. The V gene end was trimmed by 7 bases and the J gene end by 0 bases; junction bases not matched to a gene: 5. In DNA form, the CDR3 reads TGTGCCAGCAAAGGGACTAGCGGATCCTCCTACAATGAGCAGTTCTTC. It translates to CASKGTSGSSYNEQFF.

The chain is built from TRBV7-2 and TRBJ1-1; TRBD1 matches at 9 bases. Germline lookup yields CDR1 SGHTA and CDR2 FQGNSA. The CDR3 consists of 15 residues. Unmatched junction bases numbered 5, after V lost 1 base and J lost 5 bases. CDR3 DNA: TGTGCCAGCAGCTTAGGGGGACAGGGATCTACTGAAGCTTTCTTT. Protein sequence: CASSLGGQGSTEAFF.

This chain connects TRBV7-8 to TRBJ2-7, with a weak D call TRBD1 (5 bases). Trimming removed 5 bases from V and 3 bases from J, with 17 bases in between. The CDR3 has 15 amino acids. Germline V CDR1 and CDR2: SGHVS, FQNEAQ. This CDR3 is CASSRTGHGSYEQYF. In DNA, the CDR3 is TGTGCCAGCAGCCGAACAGGACACGGCAGCTACGAGCAGTACTTC.

The J gene is TRBJ2-5, the V gene TRBV4-1; TRBD2 aligns across 12 bases. Per the germline V gene, CDR1 is MGHRA and CDR2 is YSYEKL. V was clipped by 1 base and J by 6 bases; unmatched bases: 3. The CDR3 covers 15 residues. The CDR3 DNA sequence: TGCGCCAGCAGCCAAGGACTAGCGGGGGTAAAGACCCAGTACTTC. Translation gives CASSQGLAGVKTQYF.

The CDR3 loop is CASSGSQLNTEAFF. CDR3 DNA sequence: TGCGCCAGCAGCGGGAGCCAGCTGAACACTGAAGCTTTCTTT. The chain recombines TRBV5-1 with TRBJ1-1; D not certain. Between the trimmed V and J ends, which lost 4 bases and 0 bases, there was a span of 10 bases. This CDR3 spans 14 amino acids. Germline loops: CDR1 SGHRS, CDR2 YFSETQ.

A single count supports this clone. The chain combines TRBV7-7 with TRBJ2-2; TRBD2 might be the D (5 bases). This CDR3 comprises 15 residues. CDR1 is SSHAT, CDR2 FNYEAQ, per germline (reference sequence). Trimming cost V 4 bases and J 6 bases, with 15 bases left between them. CDR3 in amino acids: CASSSSVVGAGELFF. The DNA of the CDR3 is TGTGCCAGCAGCTCTTCAGTGGTCGGGGCCGGGGAGCTGTTTTTT.

V usage is TRBV27 and J usage is TRBJ2-3; perhaps TRBD2 as D (6 bases). This CDR3 spans 16 amino acids. Trimming pared 6 bases from V and 1 base from J, leaving 17 bases between. The germline V gene encodes CDR1 MNHEY and CDR2 SMNVEV (reference sequence). CDR3 residues: CASSTRTGGGTDTQYF. In nucleotides, the CDR3 is TGTGCCAGCAGCACCAGGACCGGCGGGGGCACAGATACGCAGTATTTT.

The V and J genes are TRBV15 and TRBJ1-5, with 7 positions matching TRBD1. The ends lost 0 bases at V and 2 bases at J; junction bases unmatched: 10. This CDR3 region has 18 residues. The V gene's germline CDR1 is LNHNV and CDR2 YYDKDF (reference sequence). CDR3 DNA sequence: TGTGCCACCAGCAGAGACAGCAATACAGGGGTCGGCAATCAGCCCCAGCATTTT. Encoded protein: CATSRDSNTGVGNQPQHF.

The chain links TRBV5-1 to TRBJ1-2; TRBD1 aligns across 9 bases. Germline V gene sequence: CDR1 SGHRS, CDR2 YFSETQ. The junction had 2 bases not matched to a gene; V was cut back by 0 bases and J by 8 bases. The CDR3 runs 13 residues. The CDR3 DNA is TGCGCCAGCAGCTTGGGGGGACAGGGCGGCTACACCTTC. It specifies CASSLGGQGGYTF.

The chain recombines TRBV7-2 with TRBJ1-2, with D perhaps matching TRBD1 (5 bases). The germline V gene has CDR1 SGHTA and CDR2 FQGNSA. This CDR3 spans 12 amino acids. The V and J ends lost 5 bases and 4 bases respectively, with 8 bases between them. The CDR3, as DNA: TGTGCCAGCAGCGCGACAGTCTATGGCTACACCTTC. This codes for CASSATVYGYTF.

The chain couples TRBV5-6 to TRBJ1-1; 7 nucleotides line up with TRBD1. Unmatched junction bases numbered 4, after V lost 0 bases and J lost 2 bases. The V gene's germline CDR1 is SGHDT and CDR2 YYEEEE. This CDR3 is built from 15 residues. CDR3 sequence reads: CASSLEGGFNTEAFF. CDR3 bases: TGTGCCAGCAGCTTGGAAGGGGGCTTCAACACTGAAGCTTTCTTT.

This clone was picked up a small number of times. The V call is TRBV11-2, the J call TRBJ2-1; TRBD2 is a possible D gene (6 bases). CDR1 is SGHAT and CDR2 is FQNNGV in the germline V gene. Between the trimmed V and J ends, which lost 1 base and 4 bases, there was a span of 20 bases. The CDR3 is 18 residues long. CDR3 protein: CASSLGTAAPGGYNEQFF. The CDR3 coding sequence is TGTGCCAGCAGCTTAGGGACGGCGGCTCCCGGGGGATACAATGAGCAGTTCTTC.

The gene calls are TRBV5-1 and TRBJ1-4; 8 bases are a match to TRBD1. Trimming at V came to 0 bases and at J to 5 bases, leaving 3 bases not matched to a gene. CDR1 is SGHRS and CDR2 is YFSETQ in the germline V gene. This CDR3 region has 15 residues. CDR3 sequence: CASSLDAGGNEKLFF. CDR3 coding DNA: TGCGCCAGCAGCTTGGACGCAGGGGGCAATGAAAAACTGTTTTTT.

This clone was observed a handful of times. V gene TRBV6-6 combines with J gene TRBJ2-3, with 9 nucleotides matching TRBD1. Germline values: CDR1 MNHNY, CDR2 SVGAGI (reference sequence). Trimming took 2 bases from V and 6 from J; bases not matched to a gene: 6. The CDR3 is made up of 15 amino acids. The CDR3 protein is CASSYEGQGGDTQYF. In DNA, the CDR3 is TGTGCCAGCAGTTACGAGGGACAGGGCGGGGATACGCAGTATTTT.

In its sample, this clone was seen once. The CDR3 sequence: CASSGGRDRHTDTQYF. As DNA, the CDR3 is TGTGCCAGCAGCGGAGGGCGGGACAGACACACAGATACGCAGTATTTT. V gene TRBV11-3 combines with J gene TRBJ2-3; D might be TRBD1 (7 bases). V shed 5 bases and J shed 2 bases, with 17 bases lying between them. This CDR3 contains 16 residues. Germline loops: CDR1 SGHNT, CDR2 YENEEA.

This sequence joins TRBV28 and TRBJ2-5, with a weak D call TRBD1 (5 bases). With 5 bases removed from V and 1 base from J, the gap between germline ends came to 14 bases. The germline gives CDR1 MDHEN, CDR2 SYDVKM. The CDR3 spans 15 residues. CDR3 protein: CASSGLTGIQETQYF. The CDR3 DNA reads as TGTGCCAGCAGTGGGCTTACAGGAATCCAAGAGACCCAGTACTTC. Combining the CDR3 with reference TRBV28 and TRBJ2-5 gives the whole variable domain DVKVTQSSRYLVKRTGEKVFLECVQDMDHENMFWYRQDPGLGLRLIYFSYDVKMKEKGDIPEGYSVSREKKERFSLILESASTNQTSMYLCASSGLTGIQETQYFGPGTRLLVL.

This clone has just a few counts. This chain uses TRBV2 with TRBJ1-4; 11 bases are a match to TRBD1. CDR1 SNHLY and CDR2 FYNNEI come from the germline V gene. Trimming removed 8 bases from V and 4 bases from J; junction bases left unmatched: 6. CDR3 size: 15 residues. In DNA form, the CDR3 reads TGTGCCAGCCGGGACAGGGGGGCGGGTAATGAAAAACTGTTTTTT. This translates into CASRDRGAGNEKLFF.

This sequence joins TRBV5-1 and TRBJ1-1, with D maybe TRBD1 (6 bases). This CDR3 comprises 16 residues. In germline, CDR1 is SGHRS, CDR2 YFSETQ. Trimming took 3 bases from V and 5 from J, leaving 20 bases between them. The chain's CDR3 is CASSSTPAGDFTEAFF. The CDR3 DNA is TGCGCCAGCAGCTCGACCCCGGCAGGGGATTTTACTGAAGCTTTCTTT.

The chain employs TRBV7-2 and TRBJ1-1; TRBD1 is a possible D gene (5 bases). V gave up 4 bases and J gave up 8 bases, with 14 bases separating them. This CDR3 contains 13 residues. CDR1 and CDR2 (germline): SGHTA, FQGNSA. The CDR3 DNA reads as TGTGCCAGCAGCTACGACGGTGGGGCCGAAGCTTTCTTT. As protein: CASSYDGGAEAFF.

The chain carries TRBV6-6 and TRBJ1-1; perhaps TRBD1 as D (5 bases). V lost 6 bases and J lost 0, with 8 bases in between. Germline values: CDR1 MNHNY, CDR2 SVGAGI (reference sequence). This CDR3 region has 13 residues. The CDR3 sequence: CASSTGMNTEAFF. CDR3 nucleotides: TGTGCCAGCAGCACAGGCATGAACACTGAAGCTTTCTTT.

V is TRBV6-5 and J is TRBJ1-2; D possibly corresponds to TRBD1 (6 bases). There are 15 residues in the CDR3. Germline CDR1 and CDR2: MNHEY and SVGAGI. The V gene lost 4 bases and the J gene lost 2 bases, with 14 bases spanning the gap. In DNA, the CDR3 is TGTGCCAGCAGTTTACAACGGGGGGGCAACTATGGCTACACCTTC. This sequence encodes CASSLQRGGNYGYTF.

V usage is TRBV4-2 and J usage is TRBJ2-7, with D possibly matching TRBD2 (5 bases). V dropped 1 base and J dropped 6 bases, with 10 bases sitting between them. The CDR3 has 13 residues. From germline, CDR1 is LGHNA and CDR2 YNFKEQ. The CDR3 region has the DNA TGTGCCAGCAGCCAAGCTCTAGCATCCGAGCAGTACTTC. It yields the protein CASSQALASEQYF.

J is TRBJ1-3 and V is TRBV3-1 (or the pseudogene TRBV3-2); D gene uncertain. The CDR3 extends over 14 amino acids. Germline loops: CDR1 LGHDT, CDR2 YNNKEL (reference sequence). V was pared by 1 base and J by 0 bases, with 4 bases between. CDR3 bases: TGTGCCAGCAGCCAAGTAGACTCTGGAAACACCATATATTTT. The encoded protein is CASSQVDSGNTIYF.